The present TCR beta chain was sequenced within a study of blood T cell repertoires in COVID-19. Looking at the study overall: Samples representing acute and convalescent COVID-19 were sourced from the United States, Italy and Spain. T cells, B-cell-depleted T cells, or PBMCs provided the cDNA or gDNA that served as material.

This CDR3 has 16 residues. The V and J ends lost 3 bases and 5 bases, in that order; junction bases with no gene match: 7. Germline lookup yields CDR1 SGHTA and CDR2 FQGNSA. How the authors handled the data: Nucleated cell number was recorded as an estimate derived from reference gene primer amplification. The method was immunoSEQ multiplex PCR; TCRdb's version includes in-frame clones alone and lacks a portion of them. V and J calls and clone size are those listed in that table; D and trimming were worked out from the DNA. The repertoire has over 25,000 clones, under 85% of them found once; the top ten carry under 45%.

This clonotype was obtained from an elderly woman with acute or convalescent COVID-19. The chain has TRBV7-2 and TRBJ1-6; TRBD1 matches 7 bases. Sequencing used peripheral blood. This chain's CDR3 is CASSFHRGENNSPLHF. CDR3 DNA sequence: TGTGCCAGCAGCTTCCACAGGGGTGAGAATAATTCACCCCTCCACTTT. Drawing the rest from reference TRBV7-2 and TRBJ1-6, the complete variable domain is GAGVSQSPSNKVTEKGKDVELRCDPISGHTALYWYRQSLGQGLEFLIYFQGNSAPDKSGLPSDRFSAERTGGSVSTLTIQRTQQEDSAVYLCASSFHRGENNSPLHFGNGTRLTVT.